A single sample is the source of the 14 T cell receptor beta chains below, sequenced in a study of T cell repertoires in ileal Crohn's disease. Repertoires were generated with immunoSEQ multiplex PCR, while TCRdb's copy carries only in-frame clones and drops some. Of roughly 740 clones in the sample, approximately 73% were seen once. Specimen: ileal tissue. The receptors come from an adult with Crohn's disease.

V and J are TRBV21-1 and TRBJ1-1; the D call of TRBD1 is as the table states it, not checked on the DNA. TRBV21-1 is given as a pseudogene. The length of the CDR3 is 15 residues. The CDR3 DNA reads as TGTGCCTGTGAACAGGGTAGATATATGAACACTGAAGCTTTCTTT. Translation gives CACEQGRYMNTEAFF.

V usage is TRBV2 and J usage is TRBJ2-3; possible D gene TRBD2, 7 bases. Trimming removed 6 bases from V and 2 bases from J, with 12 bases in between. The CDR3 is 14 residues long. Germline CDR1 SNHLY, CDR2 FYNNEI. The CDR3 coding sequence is TGTGCCAGCAGGGGCGGGGGCCTCACAGATACGCAGTATTTT. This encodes CASRGGGLTDTQYF.

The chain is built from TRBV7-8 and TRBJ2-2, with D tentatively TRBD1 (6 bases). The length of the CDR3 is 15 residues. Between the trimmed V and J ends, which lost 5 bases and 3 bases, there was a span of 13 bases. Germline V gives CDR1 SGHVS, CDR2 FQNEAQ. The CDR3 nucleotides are TGTGCCAGCAGCCGCACAGGGTCTTACACCGGGGAGCTGTTTTTT. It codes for CASSRTGSYTGELFF.

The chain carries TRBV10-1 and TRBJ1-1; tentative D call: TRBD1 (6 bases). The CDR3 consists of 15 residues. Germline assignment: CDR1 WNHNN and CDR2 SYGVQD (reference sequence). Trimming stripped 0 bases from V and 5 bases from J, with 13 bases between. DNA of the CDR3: TGCGCCAGCAGTGAGTCATGGGGGCTTGGGACTGAAGCTTTCTTT. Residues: CASSESWGLGTEAFF.

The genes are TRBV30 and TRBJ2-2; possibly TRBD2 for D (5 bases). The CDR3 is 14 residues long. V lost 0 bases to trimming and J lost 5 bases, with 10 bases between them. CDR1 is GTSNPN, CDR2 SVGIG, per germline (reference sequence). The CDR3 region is CAWSVLEGTGELFF. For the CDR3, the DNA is TGTGCCTGGAGTGTACTCGAGGGAACCGGGGAGCTGTTTTTT.

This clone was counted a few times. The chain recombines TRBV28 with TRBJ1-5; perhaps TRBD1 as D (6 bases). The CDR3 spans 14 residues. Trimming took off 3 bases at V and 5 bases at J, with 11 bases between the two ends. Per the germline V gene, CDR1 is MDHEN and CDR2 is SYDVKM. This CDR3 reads CASSFPDRYQPQHF. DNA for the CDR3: TGTGCCAGCAGTTTCCCTGACAGGTATCAGCCCCAGCATTTT.

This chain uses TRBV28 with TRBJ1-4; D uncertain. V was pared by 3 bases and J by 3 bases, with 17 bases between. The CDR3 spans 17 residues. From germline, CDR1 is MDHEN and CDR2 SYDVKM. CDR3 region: CASSFPAVSSANEKLFF. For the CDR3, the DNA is TGTGCCAGCAGTTTCCCCGCTGTGTCATCAGCTAATGAAAAACTGTTTTTT.

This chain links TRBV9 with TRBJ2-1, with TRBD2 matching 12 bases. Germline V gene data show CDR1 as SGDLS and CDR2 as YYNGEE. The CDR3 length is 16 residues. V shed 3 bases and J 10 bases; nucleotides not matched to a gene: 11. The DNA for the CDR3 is TGTGCCAGCAGCGAAGCGCTGACTAGCGGGAGACCCGAGCAGTTCTTC. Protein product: CASSEALTSGRPEQFF.

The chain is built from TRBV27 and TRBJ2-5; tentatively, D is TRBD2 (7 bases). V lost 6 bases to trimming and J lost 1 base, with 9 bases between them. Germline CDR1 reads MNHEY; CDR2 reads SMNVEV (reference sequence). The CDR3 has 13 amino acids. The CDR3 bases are TGTGCCAGCAGCGGGGGGCCCCAAGAGACCCAGTACTTC. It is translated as CASSGGPQETQYF.

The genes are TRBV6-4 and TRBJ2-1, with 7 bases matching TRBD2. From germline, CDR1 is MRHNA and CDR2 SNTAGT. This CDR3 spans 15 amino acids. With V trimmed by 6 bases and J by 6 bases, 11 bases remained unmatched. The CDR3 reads CASSAEGTTGNEQFF. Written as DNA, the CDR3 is TGTGCCAGCAGCGCGGAAGGGACTACGGGCAATGAGCAGTTCTTC.

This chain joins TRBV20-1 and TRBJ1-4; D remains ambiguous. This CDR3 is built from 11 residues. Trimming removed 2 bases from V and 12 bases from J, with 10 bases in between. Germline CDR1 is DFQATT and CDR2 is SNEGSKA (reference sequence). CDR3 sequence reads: CSARFYSELFF. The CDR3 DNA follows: TGCAGTGCTAGATTTTATAGTGAACTGTTTTTT.

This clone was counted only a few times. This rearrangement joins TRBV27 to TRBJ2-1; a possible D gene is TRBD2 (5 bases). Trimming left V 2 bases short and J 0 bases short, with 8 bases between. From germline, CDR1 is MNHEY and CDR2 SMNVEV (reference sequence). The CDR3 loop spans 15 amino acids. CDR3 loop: CASSLISGSYNEQFF. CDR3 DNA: TGTGCCAGCAGTTTAATCAGCGGCTCCTACAATGAGCAGTTCTTC.

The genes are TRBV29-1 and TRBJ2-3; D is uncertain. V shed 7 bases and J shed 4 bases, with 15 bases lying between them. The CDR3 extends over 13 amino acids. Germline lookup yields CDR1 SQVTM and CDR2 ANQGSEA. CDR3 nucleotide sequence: TGCAGCGCCCCGGGTCCTCCGGCAGATACGCAGTATTTT. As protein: CSAPGPPADTQYF.

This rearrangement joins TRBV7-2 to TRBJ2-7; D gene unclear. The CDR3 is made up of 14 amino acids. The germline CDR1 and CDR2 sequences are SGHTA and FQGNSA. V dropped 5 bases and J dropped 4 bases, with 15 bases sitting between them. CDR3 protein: CASSPILRLYEQYF. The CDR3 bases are TGTGCCAGCAGCCCTATTTTGAGGTTATACGAGCAGTACTTC.